This passage covers 28 T cell receptor beta chains from one sample sequenced in a study of shared clonotypes between healthy human individuals. Sequencing used immunoSEQ multiplex PCR; TCRdb keeps in-frame clones, though not all of them. In the table there are approximately 2.4 million clones, 90% to 97% of which are singletons. Specimen: naive CD4+ T cells sorted from blood. Subset here: CD45RA+ positively selected. The receptor set was obtained from a man aged 18 to 29 in good health.

This clone was counted a single time. This chain joins TRBV6-1 and TRBJ1-5; D is ambiguous. The CDR3 is 14 amino acids. Trimming shortened V by 0 bases and J by 6 bases, and 9 bases separated the two germline ends. In germline, CDR1 is MNHNS, CDR2 SASEGT. DNA of the CDR3: TGTGCCAGCAGTGAAGCGGATACGGGTCAGCCCCAGCATTTT. Its translation: CASSEADTGQPQHF.

This rearrangement joins TRBV5-1 to TRBJ1-2; 9 positions agree with TRBD1. The CDR3 has 15 residues. Germline V lookup: CDR1 SGHRS, CDR2 YFSETQ. Trimming removed 1 base from V and 8 bases from J; junction bases left unmatched: 9. CDR3 region: CASSLTGTGQYGYTF. As DNA, the CDR3 is TGCGCCAGCAGCTTGACCGGGACAGGGCAATACGGCTACACCTTC. Complete variable domain (other parts from reference TRBV5-1 and TRBJ1-2): KAGVTQTPRYLIKTRGQQVTLSCSPISGHRSVSWYQQTPGQGLQFLFEYFSETQRNKGNFPGRFSGRQFSNSRSEMNVSTLELGDSALYLCASSLTGTGQYGYTFGSGTRLTVV.

The chain recombines TRBV7-6 with TRBJ2-2; 10 bases match TRBD1. The CDR3 contains 17 residues. Germline V gives CDR1 SGHVS, CDR2 FNYEAQ. V shed 4 bases, J shed 5 bases, and the junction held 10 bases outside the gene matches. In DNA, the CDR3 is TGTGCCAGCAGCTCCTTCCGACAGGGGGCCAGAACCGGGGAGCTGTTTTTT. Its translation: CASSSFRQGARTGELFF.

The chain has TRBV4-1 and TRBJ1-4; the D gene is possibly TRBD1 (6 bases). The length of the CDR3 is 16 residues. Germline V gene sequence: CDR1 MGHRA, CDR2 YSYEKL. With 0 bases removed from V and 0 bases from J, the gap between germline ends came to 8 bases. CDR3 nucleotides: TGCGCCAGCAGCCAAGATGGGGGCCCAACTAATGAAAAACTGTTTTTT. It yields the protein CASSQDGGPTNEKLFF.

This clone was recorded once. The rearrangement links TRBV6-5 to TRBJ1-2; 7 bases align to TRBD1. The CDR3 is 12 amino acids. V lost 7 bases, J lost 8 bases, and 7 bases stayed unmatched. CDR1 is MNHEY, CDR2 SVGAGI, per germline. CDR3 amino acids: CASKTGNLGYTF. DNA of the CDR3: TGTGCCAGCAAGACAGGGAATTTAGGCTACACCTTC.

The J gene is TRBJ1-5, the V gene TRBV6-1; D gene ambiguous. The V end was cut by 2 bases, the J end by 6 bases, with 23 bases between. The CDR3 sequence is 18 residues long. Per germline, CDR1 MNHNS and CDR2 SASEGT. CDR3 sequence (DNA): TGTGCCAGCAGTGAAAGTAATTGGCGTTTTTCGCGAAGTCAGCCCCAGCATTTT. It codes for CASSESNWRFSRSQPQHF.

This chain connects TRBV7-2 to TRBJ2-3; tentative D call: TRBD1 (5 bases). Per germline, CDR1 SGHTA and CDR2 FQGNSA. V was cut by 8 bases and J by 3 bases, with 15 bases left in between. The CDR3 has 14 amino acids. This CDR3 reads CASGVKGYTDTQYF. The DNA for the CDR3 is TGTGCCAGCGGCGTAAAGGGGTATACAGATACGCAGTATTTT.

The CDR3 DNA sequence: TGTGCCAGCAGGCCTACCTGGAGCTCCTACGAGCAGTACTTC. Protein sequence: CASRPTWSSYEQYF. This rearrangement joins TRBV27 to TRBJ2-7; no clear D. Germline V gene data show CDR1 as MNHEY and CDR2 as SMNVEV (reference sequence). Deletions cut 6 bases from V and 0 bases from J, with 12 bases between. CDR3 length: 14 residues.

The V call is TRBV13, the J call TRBJ1-1, with 10 bases lining up with TRBD1. Germline V CDR1 and CDR2: PRHDT, FYEKMQ (reference sequence). The CDR3 extends over 17 amino acids. V lost 5 bases and J lost 5; bases outside the gene matches: 14. The CDR3 DNA follows: TGTGCCAGCAGCACGTTGCTATTAGGGGACAGGGGTACTGAAGCTTTCTTT. Translating gives CASSTLLLGDRGTEAFF.

The gene calls are TRBV7-2 and TRBJ2-5; possibly TRBD1 for D (6 bases). This CDR3 is 16 amino acids long. Trimming cost V 1 base and J 4 bases, with 16 bases left between them. CDR1 SGHTA and CDR2 FQGNSA come from the germline V gene. CDR3 bases: TGTGCCAGCAGCTTAGTGATGGGGACAAACTTAGAGACCCAGTACTTC. It encodes CASSLVMGTNLETQYF.

V usage is TRBV11-3 and J usage is TRBJ2-2; D gene unclear. Germline V gene sequence: CDR1 SGHNT, CDR2 YENEEA. CDR3 size: 13 residues. The ends were cut back, 6 bases at V and 5 bases at J, with 10 bases in the middle. As DNA, the CDR3 is TGTGCCAGCAGGGCTCCGGGTACCGGGGAGCTGTTTTTT. Its protein is CASRAPGTGELFF.

Here the CDR3 reads CASSFTGTPASGRPDTQYF. The CDR3 DNA reads as TGCGCCAGCAGCTTTACCGGGACCCCCGCGAGCGGCCGCCCAGATACGCAGTATTTT. The genes are TRBV5-1 and TRBJ2-3; the D gene could be TRBD1 or TRBD2 (5 bases each). Trimming left V 2 bases short and J 4 bases short, with 26 bases between. This CDR3 contains 19 residues. CDR1 and CDR2 from the germline V gene are SGHRS and YFSETQ.

The chain uses TRBV14 and TRBJ1-1; the D is unclear. The V end was cut by 4 bases, the J end by 0 bases, with 6 bases between. Germline CDR1 reads SGHDN; CDR2 reads FVKESK. The CDR3 covers 13 residues. The DNA of the CDR3 is TGTGCCAGCAGCCGGGATATGAACACTGAAGCTTTCTTT. Its protein product is CASSRDMNTEAFF. The whole variable domain, filled in from reference TRBV14 and TRBJ1-1, reads EAGVTQFPSHSVIEKGQTVTLRCDPISGHDNLYWYRRVMGKEIKFLLHFVKESKQDESGMPNNRFLAERTGGTYSTLKVQPAELEDSGVYFCASSRDMNTEAFFGQGTRLTVV.

The V gene is TRBV7-2, the J gene TRBJ2-3; D is ambiguous. The CDR3 has 15 amino acids. The germline gives CDR1 SGHTA, CDR2 FQGNSA. Trimming shortened V by 3 bases and J by 0 bases, and 10 bases separated the two germline ends. DNA of the CDR3: TGTGCCAGCAGCTTTAGGGCCGGGAGCACAGATACGCAGTATTTT. It encodes CASSFRAGSTDTQYF. Filled out from reference TRBV7-2 and TRBJ2-3, the complete variable domain reads GAGVSQSPSNKVTEKGKDVELRCDPISGHTALYWYRQSLGQGLEFLIYFQGNSAPDKSGLPSDRFSAERTGGSVSTLTIQRTQQEDSAVYLCASSFRAGSTDTQYFGPGTRLTVL.

V gene TRBV9 combines with J gene TRBJ2-7, with no clear D. The V gene's germline CDR1 is SGDLS and CDR2 YYNGEE. The CDR3 has 15 residues. V was pared by 0 bases and J by 6 bases, with 16 bases between. CDR3 sequence (DNA): TGTGCCAGCAGCGTAGGCGTAGAGATAGGTTCCGAGCAGTACTTC. This codes for CASSVGVEIGSEQYF.

The rearrangement uses TRBV14 and TRBJ1-2, with D uncertain. Germline CDR1 and CDR2: SGHDN and FVKESK. The CDR3 loop spans 14 amino acids. V lost 1 base and J lost 3, with 9 bases in between. CDR3 coding DNA: TGTGCCAGCAGCCAAGGTTCGGGGTACTATGGCTACACCTTC. This gives the protein CASSQGSGYYGYTF.

This clone was seen once. The V and J genes are TRBV5-6 and TRBJ2-7; D may be TRBD1 (6 bases). The germline V and J ends were trimmed by 4 bases and 2 bases, with 16 bases remaining between them. Germline CDR1 is SGHDT and CDR2 is YYEEEE. The CDR3 loop spans 15 amino acids. Here the CDR3 DNA reads TGTGCCAGCAGCCCTGGGGGCGGTCAGGCCTACGAGCAGTACTTC. It encodes CASSPGGGQAYEQYF. Complete variable domain (other parts from reference TRBV5-6 and TRBJ2-7): DAGVTQSPTHLIKTRGQQVTLRCSPKSGHDTVSWYQQALGQGPQFIFQYYEEEERQRGNFPDRFSGHQFPNYSSELNVNALLLGDSALYLCASSPGGGQAYEQYFGPGTRLTVT.

The chain employs TRBV7-8 and TRBJ2-2, with a tentative D call TRBD2 (6 bases). Germline values: CDR1 SGHVS, CDR2 FQNEAQ. Trimming took 5 bases from V and 5 from J, leaving 9 bases between them. This CDR3 has 13 amino acids. The CDR3 DNA sequence: TGTGCCAGCAGCCCTCGGGGGACCGGGGAGCTGTTTTTT. It yields the protein CASSPRGTGELFF. Full variable domain (rest looked up from reference TRBV7-8 and TRBJ2-2): GAGVSQSPRYKVAKRGQDVALRCDPISGHVSLFWYQQALGQGPEFLTYFQNEAQLDKSGLPSDRFFAERPEGSVSTLKIQRTQQEDSAVYLCASSPRGTGELFFGEGSRLTVL.

The DNA for the CDR3 is TGTGCCAGCAGTGAATCGGGACTAGCGGGGGGGCCAGAGACCCAGTACTTC. It codes for CASSESGLAGGPETQYF. This chain connects TRBV6-1 to TRBJ2-5; 16 bases map to TRBD2. V shed 2 bases, J shed 4 bases, and the junction held 4 bases outside the gene matches. Germline CDR1 is MNHNS and CDR2 is SASEGT. The CDR3 has 17 residues.

V is TRBV27 and J is TRBJ1-2; 7 bases fit TRBD1. Germline V gene data show CDR1 as MNHEY and CDR2 as SMNVEV (reference sequence). The CDR3 covers 12 residues. The ends lost 6 bases at V and 6 bases at J; junction bases unmatched: 4. The CDR3 region is CASSKGANGYTF. In nucleotides, the CDR3 is TGTGCCAGCAGCAAGGGGGCGAATGGCTACACCTTC.

The CDR3 protein is CASSYPNRGVETQYF. CDR3 in DNA: TGTGCCAGCAGTTACCCCAACAGGGGGGTAGAGACCCAGTACTTC. This chain connects TRBV6-5 to TRBJ2-5; 8 bases line up with TRBD1. Germline trimming cut 2 bases from V and 4 bases from J; bases unmatched to any gene: 6. Germline loops: CDR1 MNHEY, CDR2 SVGAGI. The CDR3 totals 15 residues.

V usage is TRBV5-6 and J usage is TRBJ1-2, with D tentatively TRBD1 (6 bases). V gave up 2 bases and J gave up 4 bases, with 18 bases separating them. The CDR3 has 16 residues. Germline CDR1 SGHDT, CDR2 YYEEEE. The CDR3 DNA reads as TGTGCCAGCAGCTTTTCCCAACAGGGTGTGCTCTATGGCTACACCTTC. Encoded protein: CASSFSQQGVLYGYTF.

This chain connects TRBV4-1 to TRBJ1-5, with D uncertain. Germline assignment: CDR1 MGHRA and CDR2 YSYEKL. V lost 5 bases and J 7 bases, leaving 15 bases between the germline ends. CDR3 length equals 14 residues. CDR3 in amino acids: CASSLSQGEQPQHF. The CDR3 bases are TGCGCCAGCAGCTTATCTCAAGGTGAACAGCCCCAGCATTTT.

V usage is TRBV4-1 and J usage is TRBJ1-6; the D gene is possibly TRBD1 (6 bases). The CDR3 runs 19 residues. In germline, CDR1 is MGHRA, CDR2 YSYEKL. Trimming left V 0 bases short and J 16 bases short, with 31 bases between. This chain's CDR3 is CASSQDRALLRDTASLLHF. For the CDR3, the DNA is TGCGCCAGCAGCCAAGATCGGGCCTTGTTGAGGGACACCGCTTCATTGCTCCACTTT.

The chain combines TRBV6-1 with TRBJ1-1; 8 nucleotides match TRBD1. This CDR3 is 15 amino acids long. Per the germline V gene, CDR1 is MNHNS and CDR2 is SASEGT. Trimming took 10 bases from V and 0 from J; bases not matched to a gene: 10. The CDR3 protein is CATTGGTGLNTEAFF. The CDR3 nucleotides are TGTGCCACCACCGGCGGGACAGGTTTGAACACTGAAGCTTTCTTT.

The chain uses TRBV11-2 and TRBJ2-7, with D possibly being TRBD1 or TRBD2 (6 bases each). V shed 5 bases and J shed 2 bases, with 19 bases lying between them. Germline V gene lookup returns CDR1 SGHAT and CDR2 FQNNGV. The CDR3 totals 16 residues. CDR3 sequence: CASSKGFWGATYEQYF. In nucleotides, the CDR3 is TGTGCCAGCAGCAAAGGGTTTTGGGGGGCTACCTACGAGCAGTACTTC.

CDR3 in DNA: TGCGCCAGCAGCTTGGCGTGGACGGCAGATACGCAGTATTTT. This translates into CASSLAWTADTQYF. This chain joins TRBV5-1 and TRBJ2-3; the D is unclear. The ends were cut back, 0 bases at V and 4 bases at J, with 9 bases in the middle. There are 14 residues in the CDR3. CDR1 is SGHRS, CDR2 YFSETQ, per germline.

The chain is built from TRBV5-4 and TRBJ1-1; 8 nucleotides align to TRBD1. This CDR3 comprises 16 residues. The V segment lost 4 bases and the J segment 5 bases; nucleotides outside the gene matches: 13. The V gene's germline CDR1 is SGHNT and CDR2 YYREEE (reference sequence). The CDR3 nucleotides read TGTGCCAGCAGCACCCCGGGACAGGTGGGCAGGACTGAAGCTTTCTTT. This encodes CASSTPGQVGRTEAFF.